This T cell receptor (beta chain) was obtained from a study of chemoradiotherapy in HPV16-positive cancers. Study-level points and caveats: Functional assays defining HPV-specific T cells used only a couple of HPV16-positive patients. Non-HPV-specific T cells did not expand in tumors during treatment, whereas candidate HPV-specific clones and E7-related motifs did.

As concerns this clone: Its antigen is not identified.

V lost 2 bases and J 8 bases, leaving 13 bases between the germline ends. This CDR3 has 13 amino acids. The assay was immunoSEQ multiplex PCR, and TCRdb's table has in-frame clones only and misses some. The sample shows about 15,000 clones, roughly 90% of them seen only once. Over chemoradiotherapy, repertoires were sampled more than once. Specimen: tumor tissue, collected from a patient who underwent chemoradiotherapy. This TCR was sampled from a human donor with HPV-associated anogenital cancer. V gene TRBV5-3 combines with J gene TRBJ1-2; possibly TRBD1 for D (5 bases). TRBV5-3 is treated as an ORF (open reading frame) with a function not yet certain. The CDR3 bases are TGTGCCAGAAGCTTCGAAGGGAGGGGCGGCTACACCTTC. This sequence encodes CARSFEGRGGYTF.